This TCR beta chain originates from a study of neurological immune-mediated disorders. 5'RACE employing 10-nucleotide random UMIs yielded the cDNA. MiXCR was run by TCRdb on the 5' RACE reads, yielding one entry per CDR3 protein. The sample has roughly 100,000 distinct CDR3 sequences; about a tenth are singletons. This clonotype came up many times. The CDR3 length is 13 residues. V was cut by 7 bases and J by 1 base, with 10 bases left in between. CDR1 is MNHEY and CDR2 is SMNVEV in the germline V gene (reference sequence). The time point here: longitudinal time-point 3. Stored at -80 C, 2 million PBMCs were the source of the unsorted libraries.

The sequencing sample was made of PBMCs. The clonotype originates from a female donor with HTLV-1-associated myelopathy (HAM/TSP). The rearrangement uses TRBV27 and TRBJ2-5, with a tentative D call TRBD1 (6 bases). The CDR3 reads CASKRRGQETQYF. CDR3 bases: TGTGCCAGCAAGCGCAGGGGCCAAGAGACCCAGTACTTC.